This is a list of T cell receptor beta chains from one sample in a study of CD8 T cells in ankylosing spondylitis. Each CDR3 protein is one row after TCRdb ran MiXCR on the 5' RACE reads. The sample lists 450,000 to 550,000 distinct CDR3 sequences, 5.3% seen once, with around 3.5% in the top ten. Sequenced material: blood, either unsorted or a sorted T cell fraction (not recorded which). These receptors all come from a male donor with ankylosing spondylitis. The conserved cysteine and the conserved F or W are not part of the CDR3 here.

TRBV12-3/TRBV12-4 ASSQSHEQY
TRBV7-2 ASSSTSGSWGWETQY
TRBV7-9 ASRLGGPYNEQF
TRBV9 ASSEEGTMNTEAF
TRBV9 ASSVNPGEGAEAF
TRBV29-1 SVAGGGTGYT
TRBV20-1 SARRTGDNQPQH
TRBV7-3 ASSPNAGNSGANVLT
TRBV27 ASSRVRGLTNYEQY
TRBV12-3/TRBV12-4 ASSRRTRGYT
TRBV20-1 SASFADTQY
TRBV5-1 ASSSDRGGGSPLH
TRBV20-1 SAGVYRYTEAF
TRBV7-9 ASSLAEGLNEKLF
TRBV7-3 ASSLTYSHRQY
TRBV5-6 ASSLVSRGSSYEQY
TRBV7-3 ASSPSTGRITEAF
TRBV7-2 ASSPPSGRGNEQF
TRBV5-1 ASSLGPGAETEAF
TRBV6-2/TRBV6-3 ASRRAGSSYEQY
TRBV6-1 ASNPRGVSNTEAF
TRBV29-1 SVPGQSTEAF
TRBV27 ASSLLWGMNTEAF
TRBV20-1 SARGGRGEQY
TRBV20-1 SARDWQDGDTGELF
TRBV4-3 ASQPGNHYNEQF
TRBV6-2/TRBV6-3 ASSYSAVLAYYGYT
TRBV29-1 SVEESLAGGDEQF
TRBV7-9 ASSRGTGPYEQY
TRBV4-3 ASSQDLGVETQY
TRBV29-1 SAGDGANVLT
TRBV20-1 SATIFGGALYEQY
TRBV6-5 ASSYSGTSGPTDTQY
TRBV20-1 SAERSYEQY
TRBV7-2 ASSQPGLVLYEQY
TRBV15 ATSRDRGMNTEAF
TRBV24-1 ATSAGTDATKQY
TRBV7-2 ASSPGAGTNYGYT
TRBV27 ASSSAPLGHGYT
TRBV20-1 SADPNYNQPQH
TRBV4-2 ASSQDRERETQY
TRBV20-1 SARGGLAGGPPYNEQF
TRBV10-3 AISEGAGGDEQF
TRBV10-3 AISELGLNEKLF
TRBV28 ASSSTGPRPYEQY
TRBV7-2 ASSPRTGGLNYGYT
TRBV5-1 ASSTGTGQRDGELF
TRBV20-1 SARATGTYGYT
TRBV28 ASSLARGNTGELF
TRBV15 ATRLGQGTTEAF
TRBV29-1 SVAGTSGGYETQY
TRBV27 ASSLSGWKGAIDGELF
TRBV5-6 ASSLTRSETQY
TRBV29-1 SVAGARNDNEQF
TRBV20-1 SARGTGRQETQY
TRBV20-1 SADVREETQY
TRBV5-6 ASNIRVETQY
TRBV20-1 SASRVVGTQY
TRBV5-1 ASSSGEAYNEQF